This TCR beta chain was recorded in a study of beta chain features in type 1 diabetes. Study results and limitations: Among patients with Type 1 diabetes, TCRB CDR3s were moderately but significantly shorter in every one of the four CD4+ subsets.

Expressed TCRB transcripts were sequenced because the isolated RNA had all been reverse transcribed beforehand. The table came from immunoSEQ multiplex PCR; TCRdb's copy has only in-frame clones and leaves some out. The sample lists 160,000 or so clones, around 9.7% occurring once. V shed 5 bases, J shed 8 bases, and the junction held 9 bases outside the gene matches. Germline V gives CDR1 SGHVS, CDR2 FQNEAQ. The CDR3 is 15 amino acids. The sample holds a few counts of this clone. Its cognate antigen is unknown. The sequence was collected from a woman in her twenties or thirties with type 1 diabetes. Sequenced sample: central memory CD4+ T cells from blood. The V gene is TRBV7-8, the J gene TRBJ1-4; 9 bases are a match to TRBD1. The CDR3 is CASSLTRTGEEKLFF. The CDR3 region has the DNA TGTGCCAGCAGCCTTACACGGACAGGGGAAGAAAAACTGTTTTTT.